One and the same sample provided the 18 T cell receptor beta chains below, sequenced in a study of Ad26.COV2.S vaccination and SARS-CoV-2 variants. Repertoires were generated with immunoSEQ multiplex PCR, while TCRdb's copy carries only in-frame clones and drops some. Of under 95,000 clones in the sample, roughly 85% were seen once. The sample was peripheral blood, taken after recovery from COVID-19. The receptors were sampled from a human donor who had recovered from COVID-19.

V gene TRBV6-5 combines with J gene TRBJ2-7; D is ambiguous. The V gene's germline CDR1 is MNHEY and CDR2 SVGAGI. The CDR3 is 13 amino acids. Trimming cost V 2 bases and J 6 bases, with 11 bases left between them. The CDR3 sequence is CASSYVGVGEQYF. As DNA, the CDR3 is TGTGCCAGCAGTTACGTTGGGGTTGGCGAGCAGTACTTC.

This chain joins TRBV11-2 and TRBJ2-5, with TRBD1 matching 7 bases. The V segment lost 6 bases and the J segment 5 bases; nucleotides outside the gene matches: 6. From germline, CDR1 is SGHAT and CDR2 FQNNGV. The CDR3 runs to 13 residues. The CDR3 region has the DNA TGTGCCAGCAGGGAGACAGGGTTGGAGACCCAGTACTTC. Protein: CASRETGLETQYF.

V and J are TRBV5-4 and TRBJ1-1; the D gene is possibly TRBD1 (5 bases). The germline V gene encodes CDR1 SGHNT and CDR2 YYREEE (reference sequence). V was pared by 5 bases and J by 4 bases, with 15 bases between. The CDR3 runs to 14 residues. Here the CDR3 DNA reads TGTGCCAGCAGACCCCCGGGGGAGAGCACTGAAGCTTTCTTT. As protein: CASRPPGESTEAFF.

The chain combines TRBV5-4 with TRBJ2-7, with 8 bases aligning to TRBD1. V trimming: 4 bases; J trimming: 7 bases; junction bases outside the gene matches: 13. CDR1 is SGHNT and CDR2 is YYREEE in the germline V gene (reference sequence). The CDR3 has 15 amino acids. The CDR3 sequence is CASSLGSQGAREQYF. As DNA, the CDR3 is TGTGCCAGCAGCCTAGGTTCCCAGGGGGCGAGGGAGCAGTACTTC.

The gene calls are TRBV27 and TRBJ2-7, with D possibly matching TRBD2 (5 bases). The germline V gene has CDR1 MNHEY and CDR2 SMNVEV (reference sequence). Trimming shortened V by 4 bases and J by 2 bases, and 9 bases separated the two germline ends. The CDR3 is 13 residues long. In nucleotides, the CDR3 is TGTGCCAGCAGTTCGGACTCAACCTACGAGCAGTACTTC. This codes for CASSSDSTYEQYF.

V and J are TRBV7-8 and TRBJ2-3; D remains unclear. V gave up 5 bases and J gave up 5 bases, with 5 bases separating them. Germline V gene sequence: CDR1 SGHVS, CDR2 FQNEAQ. This CDR3 has 11 amino acids. The CDR3 loop reads CASSLQDTQYF. CDR3 DNA sequence: TGTGCCAGCAGCCTCCAAGATACGCAGTATTTT. The full variable domain, completed using reference TRBV7-8 and TRBJ2-3, is GAGVSQSPRYKVAKRGQDVALRCDPISGHVSLFWYQQALGQGPEFLTYFQNEAQLDKSGLPSDRFFAERPEGSVSTLKIQRTQQEDSAVYLCASSLQDTQYFGPGTRLTVL.

This clone was counted once. This chain connects TRBV2 to TRBJ2-3, with 11 bases lining up with TRBD2. Looked up from germline, CDR1 is SNHLY and CDR2 is FYNNEI. CDR3 length equals 17 residues. The ends lost 2 bases at V and 3 bases at J; junction bases unmatched: 7. The CDR3 loop reads CASSEIETSGETDTQYF. The CDR3 coding sequence is TGTGCCAGCAGTGAAATAGAGACTAGCGGGGAGACAGATACGCAGTATTTT. Full variable domain (remainder filled in from reference TRBV2 and TRBJ2-3): EPEVTQTPSHQVTQMGQEVILRCVPISNHLYFYWYRQILGQKVEFLVSFYNNEISEKSEIFDDQFSVERPDGSNFTLKIRSTKLEDSAMYFCASSEIETSGETDTQYFGPGTRLTVL.

A few counts support this clone. The chain combines TRBV27 with TRBJ2-1; D is possibly TRBD2 (6 bases). Deletions cut 3 bases from V and 2 bases from J, with 26 bases between. Germline V lookup: CDR1 MNHEY, CDR2 SMNVEV (reference sequence). CDR3 length: 20 residues. The CDR3 protein is CASSFLGGPTREATYNEQFF. The DNA of the CDR3 is TGTGCCAGCAGTTTCCTTGGAGGGCCAACAAGGGAAGCAACCTACAATGAGCAGTTCTTC.

The chain uses TRBV28 and TRBJ2-5; TRBD2 might be the D (6 bases). Per germline, CDR1 MDHEN and CDR2 SYDVKM. V was pared by 1 base and J by 5 bases, with 17 bases between. The CDR3 is made up of 16 amino acids. The DNA of the CDR3 is TGTGCCAGCAGTTTATTGGGGGAGGCCCGAAAGGAGACCCAGTACTTC. Amino acids: CASSLLGEARKETQYF. Together with reference TRBV28 and TRBJ2-5, the CDR3 gives the full variable domain: DVKVTQSSRYLVKRTGEKVFLECVQDMDHENMFWYRQDPGLGLRLIYFSYDVKMKEKGDIPEGYSVSREKKERFSLILESASTNQTSMYLCASSLLGEARKETQYFGPGTRLLVL.

This chain connects TRBV11-2 to TRBJ2-7; D is perhaps TRBD2 (6 bases). Germline V gene data show CDR1 as SGHAT and CDR2 as FQNNGV. Deletions cut 6 bases from V and 2 bases from J, with 29 bases between. The CDR3 length is 19 residues. DNA of the CDR3: TGTGCCAGCAGTCTCGGAGGGAGGAGCAGGGCAAGTTTTGCCTACGAGCAGTACTTC. Amino acids: CASSLGGRSRASFAYEQYF.

The J gene is TRBJ1-3, the V gene TRBV11-2; D gene unclear. Trimming stripped 0 bases from V and 4 bases from J, with 10 bases between. The CDR3 sequence is 15 residues long. Per the germline V gene, CDR1 is SGHAT and CDR2 is FQNNGV. The DNA for the CDR3 is TGTGCCAGCAGCTTAGATCTGGAGCGGGGAAACACCATATATTTT. Protein: CASSLDLERGNTIYF.

The chain couples TRBV28 to TRBJ1-5, with 8 nucleotides matching TRBD1. Germline lookup yields CDR1 MDHEN and CDR2 SYDVKM. Trimming removed 7 bases from V and 1 base from J; junction bases left unmatched: 6. CDR3 length equals 15 residues. The CDR3 nucleotides read TGTGCCAGCAATTCAGGGGGCACGAGCAATCAGCCCCAGCATTTT. Translating it yields CASNSGGTSNQPQHF. The whole variable domain, filled in from reference TRBV28 and TRBJ1-5, reads DVKVTQSSRYLVKRTGEKVFLECVQDMDHENMFWYRQDPGLGLRLIYFSYDVKMKEKGDIPEGYSVSREKKERFSLILESASTNQTSMYLCASNSGGTSNQPQHFGDGTRLSIL.

This chain joins TRBV7-9 and TRBJ1-4; D gene uncertain. V dropped 4 bases and J dropped 13 bases, with 10 bases sitting between them. CDR3 length equals 11 residues. Germline CDR1 is SEHNR and CDR2 is FQNEAQ (reference sequence). CDR3 amino acids: CASSSKEGLFF. The DNA for the CDR3 is TGTGCCAGCAGCTCTAAAGAAGGACTGTTTTTT.

CDR3 in DNA: TGTGCCAGCACCCTAAGCAAAAACATTCAGTACTTC. Protein product: CASTLSKNIQYF. The rearrangement joins TRBV6-5 to TRBJ2-4; the D is unclear. Trimming removed 7 bases from V and 3 bases from J, with 7 bases in between. The germline gives CDR1 MNHEY, CDR2 SVGAGI. The CDR3 is made up of 12 amino acids.

This clone was detected a few times. The rearrangement uses TRBV6-1 and TRBJ2-7, with D possibly being TRBD1 (5 bases). The CDR3 loop spans 13 amino acids. Trimming removed 2 bases from V and 2 bases from J, with 7 bases in between. Germline CDR1 and CDR2: MNHNS and SASEGT. CDR3 sequence (DNA): TGTGCCAGCAGTGAACGACAGACCTACGAGCAGTACTTC. Translation gives CASSERQTYEQYF.

The chain has TRBV7-2 and TRBJ2-7; TRBD1 aligns across 8 bases. Germline assignment: CDR1 SGHTA and CDR2 FQGNSA. Losses at the gene ends were 3 bases for V and 5 bases for J; bases not matched to a gene: 9. The length of the CDR3 is 15 residues. The chain's CDR3 is CASSLLRGPFDEQYF. In nucleotides, the CDR3 is TGTGCCAGCAGCTTGCTCAGGGGGCCCTTCGACGAGCAGTACTTC.

The V gene is TRBV4-3, the J gene TRBJ2-1, with TRBD2 as a possible D gene (5 bases). Per germline, CDR1 LGHNA and CDR2 YSLEER. The CDR3 sequence is 14 residues long. V was shortened by 1 base and J by 8 bases, with 12 bases between the two germline ends. The CDR3 region is CASSQAGGRDEQFF. In DNA, the CDR3 is TGCGCCAGCAGCCAAGCTGGAGGAAGGGATGAGCAGTTCTTC.

V usage is TRBV4-3 and J usage is TRBJ2-3; 9 bases match TRBD2. The trim removed 0 bases at V and 4 bases at J, leaving 5 bases unmatched. There are 16 residues in the CDR3. Germline lookup yields CDR1 LGHNA and CDR2 YSLEER. The DNA of the CDR3 is TGCGCCAGCAGCCAAGAGCTAGCGGGGAATCCAGATACGCAGTATTTT. Its translation: CASSQELAGNPDTQYF.